A single TCR beta chain is shown here with its context. The antigen is not known. The entry originates in a study of T cell responses to AZD1222 COVID-19 vaccine. The CDR3 runs 13 residues. V was clipped by 3 bases and J by 5 bases, with 10 bases between them. Germline CDR1 reads SGHTA; CDR2 reads FQGTGA. Study results and limitations: Scientists sampled the repertoires only once the peak T cell response had passed.

The protocol was immunoSEQ multiplex PCR, while the TCRdb copy is restricted to in-frame clones and leaves out a portion. The data hold just over 150,000 clones, with 75% to 90% observed a single time. Sequenced here: peripheral blood, sampled after recovery from COVID-19. The clonotype originates from an adult who had recovered from COVID-19. The J gene is TRBJ2-5, the V gene TRBV7-3; D is unresolved. The chain's CDR3 is CASSFGLGETQYF. The DNA of the CDR3 is TGTGCCAGCAGCTTCGGGCTGGGGGAGACCCAGTACTTC. The full variable domain, rest sourced from reference TRBV7-3 and TRBJ2-5, is GAGVSQTPSNKVTEKGKYVELRCDPISGHTALYWYRQSLGQGPEFLIYFQGTGAADDSGLPNDRFFAVRPEGSVSTLKIQRTERGDSAVYLCASSFGLGETQYFGPGTRLLVL.